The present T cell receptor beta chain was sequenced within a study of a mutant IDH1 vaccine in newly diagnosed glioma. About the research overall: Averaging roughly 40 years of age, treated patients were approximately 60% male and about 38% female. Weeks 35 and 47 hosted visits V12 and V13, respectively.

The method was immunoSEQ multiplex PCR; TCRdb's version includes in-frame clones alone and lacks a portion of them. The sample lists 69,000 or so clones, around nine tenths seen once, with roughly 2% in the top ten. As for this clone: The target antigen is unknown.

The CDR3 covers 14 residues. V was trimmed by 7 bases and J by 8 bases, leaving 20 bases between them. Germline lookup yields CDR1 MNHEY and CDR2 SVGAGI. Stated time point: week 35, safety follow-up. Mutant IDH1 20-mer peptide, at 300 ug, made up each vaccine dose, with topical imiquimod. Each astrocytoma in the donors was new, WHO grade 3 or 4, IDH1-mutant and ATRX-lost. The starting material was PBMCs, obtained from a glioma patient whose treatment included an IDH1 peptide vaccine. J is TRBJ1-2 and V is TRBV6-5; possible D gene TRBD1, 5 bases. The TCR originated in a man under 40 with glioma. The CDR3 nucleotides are TGTGCCAGCACTGAGGAGAAGCCCTGGGGCGGCTACACCTTC. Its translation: CASTEEKPWGGYTF.